This TCR beta chain originates from a study of Ad26.COV2.S vaccination and SARS-CoV-2 variants. The assay was immunoSEQ multiplex PCR, and TCRdb's table has in-frame clones only and misses some. The repertoire holds about 350,000 clones, 88% seen once, with about 6.4% in the top ten. Findings of the study overall: Breadth, reportedly substantial, characterized the spike-specific CD8+ and CD4+ T cell responses after vaccination.

With regard to this clone: Its specificity is not known.

Treatment given: 19 received Ad26.COV2.S at low or high dose, single or two shots; several received placebo; per-sample allocation not given. Day 63 after the first injection of vaccine or placebo was the sampling time. The administered vaccine (an Ad26 vector) expressed Wuhan-strain SARS-CoV-2 spike. The CDR3 sequence is 14 residues long. The V and J ends lost 0 bases and 4 bases respectively, with 7 bases between them. CDR1 and CDR2 (germline): ENHRY, SYGVKD. This sequence originates from a person aged 18-60 years who received the Ad26.COV2.S COVID-19 vaccine or a placebo. The sample here was peripheral blood, taken in a trial of Ad26.COV2.S vaccine versus placebo. The rearrangement uses TRBV10-3 and TRBJ2-1; no definite D call. CDR3 nucleotides: TGTGCCATCAGTGAGTCGAAAGATTACAATGAGCAGTTCTTC. Its translation: CAISESKDYNEQFF.